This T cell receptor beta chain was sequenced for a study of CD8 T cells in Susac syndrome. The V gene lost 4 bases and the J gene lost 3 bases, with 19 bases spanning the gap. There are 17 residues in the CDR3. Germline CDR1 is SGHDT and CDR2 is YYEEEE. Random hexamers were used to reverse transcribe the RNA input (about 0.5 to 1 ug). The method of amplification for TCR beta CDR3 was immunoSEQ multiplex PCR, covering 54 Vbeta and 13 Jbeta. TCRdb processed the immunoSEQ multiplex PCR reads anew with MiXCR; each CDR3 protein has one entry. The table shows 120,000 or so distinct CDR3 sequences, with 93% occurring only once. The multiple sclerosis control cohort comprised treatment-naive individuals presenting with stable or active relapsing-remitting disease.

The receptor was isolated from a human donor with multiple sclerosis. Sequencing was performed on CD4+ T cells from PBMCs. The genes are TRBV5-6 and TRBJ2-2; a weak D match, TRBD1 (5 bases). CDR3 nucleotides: TGTGCCAGCAGCCGGCCCGGCGGATCAGGGTACACCGGGGAGCTGTTTTTT. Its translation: CASSRPGGSGYTGELFF.